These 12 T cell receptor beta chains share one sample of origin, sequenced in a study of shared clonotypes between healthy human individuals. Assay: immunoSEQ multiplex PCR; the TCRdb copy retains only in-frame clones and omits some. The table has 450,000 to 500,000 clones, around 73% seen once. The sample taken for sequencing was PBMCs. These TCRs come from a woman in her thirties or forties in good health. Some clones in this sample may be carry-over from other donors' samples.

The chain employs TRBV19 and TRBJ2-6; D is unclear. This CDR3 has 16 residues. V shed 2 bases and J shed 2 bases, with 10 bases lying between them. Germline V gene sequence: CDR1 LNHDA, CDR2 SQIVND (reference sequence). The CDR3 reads CASSITRLPGANVLTF. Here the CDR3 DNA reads TGTGCCAGTAGTATAACCAGGCTCCCTGGGGCCAACGTCCTGACTTTC.

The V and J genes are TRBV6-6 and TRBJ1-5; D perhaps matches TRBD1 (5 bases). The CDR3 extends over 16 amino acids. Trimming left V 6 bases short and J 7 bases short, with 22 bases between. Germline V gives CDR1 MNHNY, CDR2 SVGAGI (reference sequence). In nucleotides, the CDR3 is TGTGCCAGCAGCCCGGGCCAGGGAAGGGTTGGGCAGCCCCAGCATTTT. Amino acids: CASSPGQGRVGQPQHF.

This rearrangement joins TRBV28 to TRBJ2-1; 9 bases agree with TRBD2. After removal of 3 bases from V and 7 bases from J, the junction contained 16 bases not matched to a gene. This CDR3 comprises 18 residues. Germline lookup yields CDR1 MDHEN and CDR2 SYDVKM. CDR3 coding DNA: TGTGCCAGCAGTTTTACCCATAGCGGGAGTTGGGTAAGGAATGAGCAGTTCTTC. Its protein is CASSFTHSGSWVRNEQFF.

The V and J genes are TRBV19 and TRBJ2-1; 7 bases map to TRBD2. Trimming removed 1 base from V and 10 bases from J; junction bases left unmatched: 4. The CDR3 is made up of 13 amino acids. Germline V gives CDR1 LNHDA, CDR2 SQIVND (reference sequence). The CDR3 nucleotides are TGTGCCAGTAGTATAGGTAGGGAGGGGGAGCAGTTCTTC. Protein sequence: CASSIGREGEQFF.

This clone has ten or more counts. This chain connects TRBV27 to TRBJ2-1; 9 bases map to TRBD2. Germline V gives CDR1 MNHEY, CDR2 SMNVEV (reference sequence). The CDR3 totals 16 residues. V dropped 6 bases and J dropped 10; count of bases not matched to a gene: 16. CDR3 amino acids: CASRPPAGGPLREQFF. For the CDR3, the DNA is TGTGCCAGCAGACCCCCAGCGGGAGGCCCTTTAAGGGAGCAGTTCTTC.

The CDR3 protein is CASSRTENTEAFF. The CDR3 DNA sequence: TGTGCCAGCAGTCGAACAGAGAACACTGAAGCTTTCTTT. The chain uses TRBV6-8 and TRBJ1-1; D is uncertain. Germline CDR1 is MNHGY and CDR2 is SAAAGT. The V gene lost 5 bases and the J gene lost 1 base, with 8 bases spanning the gap. The CDR3 sequence is 13 residues long.

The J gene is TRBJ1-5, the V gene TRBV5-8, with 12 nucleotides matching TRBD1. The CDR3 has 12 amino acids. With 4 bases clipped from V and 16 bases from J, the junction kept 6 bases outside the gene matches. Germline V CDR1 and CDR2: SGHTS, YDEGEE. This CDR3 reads CASSIRDRGRHF. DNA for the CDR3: TGTGCCAGCAGCATCCGGGACAGGGGGCGTCATTTT.

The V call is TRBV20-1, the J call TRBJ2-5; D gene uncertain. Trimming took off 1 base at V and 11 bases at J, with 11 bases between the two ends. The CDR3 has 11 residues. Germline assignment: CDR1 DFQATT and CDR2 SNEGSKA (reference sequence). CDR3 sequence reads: CSARGLPEQYF. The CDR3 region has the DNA TGCAGTGCTAGAGGTCTCCCTGAACAGTACTTC.

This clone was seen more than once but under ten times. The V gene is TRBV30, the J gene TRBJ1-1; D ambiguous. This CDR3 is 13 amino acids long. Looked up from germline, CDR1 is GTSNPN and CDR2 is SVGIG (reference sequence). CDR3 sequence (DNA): TGTGCTCAGACCCGGGGAATGAACACTGAAGCTTTCTTT. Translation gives CAQTRGMNTEAFF. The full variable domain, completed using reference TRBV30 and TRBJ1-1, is SQTIHQWPATLVQPVGSPLSLECTVEGTSNPNLYWYRQAAGRGLQLLFYSVGIGQISSEVPQNLSASRPQDRQFILSSKKLLLSDSGFYLCAQTRGMNTEAFFGQGTRLTVV.

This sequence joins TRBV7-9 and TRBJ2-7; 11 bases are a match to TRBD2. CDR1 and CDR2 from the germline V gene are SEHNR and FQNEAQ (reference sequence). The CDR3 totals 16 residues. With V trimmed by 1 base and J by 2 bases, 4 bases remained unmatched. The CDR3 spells CASSLVVTSGAYEQYF. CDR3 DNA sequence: TGTGCCAGCAGCTTAGTGGTGACTAGCGGGGCCTACGAGCAGTACTTC.

The CDR3 nucleotides are TGTGCCAGCACCTCGGATTTAGGTCTCCCGGAGCTGTTTTTT. This sequence encodes CASTSDLGLPELFF. The V gene is TRBV11-2, the J gene TRBJ2-2; D is ambiguous. Trimming stripped 7 bases from V and 10 bases from J, with 19 bases between. Germline CDR1 is SGHAT and CDR2 is FQNNGV. The CDR3 is 14 amino acids.

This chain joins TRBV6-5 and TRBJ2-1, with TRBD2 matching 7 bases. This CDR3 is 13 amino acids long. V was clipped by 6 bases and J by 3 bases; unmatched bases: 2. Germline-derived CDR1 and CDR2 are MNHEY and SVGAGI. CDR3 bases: TGTGCCAGCAGGCGCGGGGGCTACAATGAGCAGTTCTTC. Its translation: CASRRGGYNEQFF.